The 23 T cell receptor beta chains reported below all come from one sample, sequenced in a study of blood T cell repertoires in COVID-19. TCRdb's copy holds only in-frame clones and misses some; the assay was immunoSEQ multiplex PCR. The sample carries 200,000 to 250,000 clones, about 81% recorded once. The specimen was PBMCs or T cells enriched from blood (not recorded which). The receptors were sampled from a man aged 35-49 years who had recovered from COVID-19.

The rearrangement uses TRBV10-1 and TRBJ2-7; 7 nucleotides match TRBD2. This CDR3 is built from 13 residues. V lost 4 bases, J lost 2 bases, and 2 bases stayed unmatched. Germline values: CDR1 WNHNN, CDR2 SYGVQD (reference sequence). The CDR3 spells CASSAGGTYEQYF. The CDR3 nucleotides read TGCGCCAGCAGTGCGGGGGGTACCTACGAGCAGTACTTC.

The chain carries TRBV5-1 and TRBJ1-4; 8 nucleotides line up with TRBD1. CDR3 size: 14 residues. The trim removed 4 bases at V and 7 bases at J, leaving 6 bases unmatched. The germline V gene has CDR1 SGHRS and CDR2 YFSETQ. CDR3 in DNA: TGCGCCAGCAGCCCGGACAGGGAGGGTGAAAAACTGTTTTTT. This codes for CASSPDREGEKLFF.

The chain links TRBV9 to TRBJ2-1; D is possibly TRBD2 (6 bases). CDR1 SGDLS and CDR2 YYNGEE come from the germline V gene. This CDR3 region has 15 residues. V was pared by 2 bases and J by 2 bases, with 11 bases between. CDR3 in DNA: TGTGCCAGCAGCGTGGGCGGGAACGCCTACAATGAGCAGTTCTTC. This sequence encodes CASSVGGNAYNEQFF.

V gene TRBV7-8 combines with J gene TRBJ2-7, with 8 bases matching TRBD2. With 2 bases clipped from V and 5 bases from J, the junction kept 8 bases outside the gene matches. The V gene's germline CDR1 is SGHVS and CDR2 FQNEAQ. The CDR3 covers 15 residues. CDR3 nucleotides: TGTGCCAGCAGCTTAACCCTCTCGGGAGGGAACGAGCAGTACTTC. Its translation: CASSLTLSGGNEQYF.

This chain joins TRBV4-2 and TRBJ1-5; tentatively, D is TRBD1 (5 bases). This CDR3 is 15 amino acids long. Trimming removed 0 bases from V and 4 bases from J, with 10 bases in between. Looked up from germline, CDR1 is LGHNA and CDR2 is YNFKEQ. In nucleotides, the CDR3 is TGTGCCAGCAGCCAAGAAGCCGGGGGAAATCAGCCCCAGCATTTT. Translated: CASSQEAGGNQPQHF.

The chain has TRBV2 and TRBJ2-5; TRBD1 is a possible D gene (6 bases). The CDR3 has 13 residues. V was pared by 2 bases and J by 5 bases, with 9 bases between. Per the germline V gene, CDR1 is SNHLY and CDR2 is FYNNEI. CDR3 coding DNA: TGTGCCAGCAGTGAACAGGGGCGGGAGACCCAGTACTTC. Amino acid sequence: CASSEQGRETQYF.

The V gene is TRBV6-5, the J gene TRBJ2-5, with 10 nucleotides matching TRBD1. The CDR3 totals 15 residues. Trimming took 7 bases from V and 4 from J; bases not matched to a gene: 9. Germline loops: CDR1 MNHEY, CDR2 SVGAGI. CDR3 residues: CASKRGDRGSETQYF. CDR3 bases: TGTGCCAGCAAAAGAGGGGACAGGGGTTCAGAGACCCAGTACTTC.

In DNA form, the CDR3 reads TGTGCCAGCAGCCTGACTAGCGGTCCTGTGGAGCAGTACTTC. It encodes CASSLTSGPVEQYF. The chain couples TRBV2 to TRBJ2-7; 9 positions match TRBD2. The CDR3 sequence is 14 residues long. Germline lookup yields CDR1 SNHLY and CDR2 FYNNEI. Trimming cost V 6 bases and J 7 bases; bases outside gene matches: 10.

V gene TRBV12-3 or TRBV12-4 combines with J gene TRBJ1-1; no firm D call. The CDR3 loop spans 11 amino acids. Trimming left V 3 bases short and J 5 bases short, with 4 bases between. For the CDR3, the DNA is TGTGCCAGCAGTTTTTCTACTGAAGCTTTCTTT. Amino acids: CASSFSTEAFF.

This clone was seen more than once but under ten times. The rearrangement links TRBV5-6 to TRBJ2-3; 7 bases map to TRBD1. Germline-derived CDR1 and CDR2 are SGHDT and YYEEEE. The CDR3 is 15 residues long. J gave up 2 bases and V 4 bases, and 7 bases lay outside the gene matches. The CDR3 region is CASSRGTVTTDTQYF. Written as DNA, the CDR3 is TGTGCCAGCAGCCGAGGGACAGTGACCACAGATACGCAGTATTTT.

The chain combines TRBV11-2 with TRBJ2-7; 7 nucleotides match TRBD2. CDR1 is SGHAT, CDR2 FQNNGV, per germline. CDR3 size: 17 residues. Trimming took 1 base from V and 0 from J; bases not matched to a gene: 9. The CDR3 spells CASSLGEGGALSYEQYF. The CDR3 region has the DNA TGTGCCAGCAGCTTAGGGGAGGGCGGGGCCCTCTCCTACGAGCAGTACTTC.

V is TRBV4-1 and J is TRBJ2-5; D unresolved. Per the germline V gene, CDR1 is MGHRA and CDR2 is YSYEKL. Trimming shortened V by 1 base and J by 5 bases, and 8 bases separated the two germline ends. The CDR3 has 13 residues. CDR3 amino acids: CASSQAMLETQYF. CDR3 nucleotides: TGCGCCAGCAGCCAAGCAATGTTGGAGACCCAGTACTTC.

The chain has TRBV5-1 and TRBJ1-2; possible D gene TRBD1, 5 bases. From germline, CDR1 is SGHRS and CDR2 YFSETQ. The CDR3 is 12 amino acids. Trimming took off 5 bases at V and 8 bases at J, with 13 bases between the two ends. CDR3: CASRVGEGGYTF. The CDR3 DNA is TGCGCCAGCAGAGTGGGGGAGGGAGGCTACACCTTC.

V usage is TRBV3-1 (or the pseudogene TRBV3-2) and J usage is TRBJ2-5; 11 bases line up with TRBD2. The V gene end was trimmed by 3 bases and the J gene end by 5 bases; junction bases not matched to a gene: 8. The CDR3 has 16 residues. Germline lookup yields CDR1 LGHDT and CDR2 YNNKEL (reference sequence). CDR3 bases: TGTGCCAGCAGCCAGGTTAGCGGGAGGGCCTGGGAGACCCAGTACTTC. As protein: CASSQVSGRAWETQYF.

This clone occurred a few times. The chain combines TRBV6-5 with TRBJ1-5; the match to TRBD1 covers 8 bases. Germline loops: CDR1 MNHEY, CDR2 SVGAGI. The CDR3 covers 13 residues. J was trimmed by 5 bases and V by 8 bases; bases with no gene match: 5. In DNA form, the CDR3 reads TGTGCCAGCCAGGACAGGGCGGATCAGCCCCAGCATTTT. It yields the protein CASQDRADQPQHF.

The chain carries TRBV6-4 and TRBJ1-2, with D perhaps TRBD1 (6 bases). This CDR3 is 13 amino acids long. V was cut by 5 bases and J by 6 bases, with 13 bases left in between. In germline, CDR1 is MRHNA, CDR2 SNTAGT. As DNA, the CDR3 is TGTGCCAGCAGTTCAGGGGCTTTTCATGGCTACACCTTC. Residues: CASSSGAFHGYTF.

This clone appeared once. V is TRBV20-1 and J is TRBJ1-1; 7 nucleotides match TRBD1. The CDR3 has 11 residues. Germline lookup yields CDR1 DFQATT and CDR2 SNEGSKA (reference sequence). V was clipped by 6 bases and J by 11 bases; unmatched bases: 9. CDR3 protein: CSATEQGRAFF. CDR3 DNA: TGCAGTGCGACCGAACAGGGGCGGGCTTTCTTT.

The gene calls are TRBV14 and TRBJ2-5, with D tentatively TRBD2 (7 bases). V lost 4 bases to trimming and J lost 4 bases, with 19 bases between them. Germline CDR1 reads SGHDN; CDR2 reads FVKESK. The CDR3 is made up of 16 amino acids. The CDR3 region has the DNA TGTGCCAGCAGCCCCCTTGTGGGGGGGCGGGCAGAGACCCAGTACTTC. It specifies CASSPLVGGRAETQYF.

The V gene is TRBV2, the J gene TRBJ2-2; TRBD2 might be the D (6 bases). The V gene lost 6 bases and the J gene lost 6 bases, with 14 bases spanning the gap. The CDR3 covers 14 residues. Germline V lookup: CDR1 SNHLY, CDR2 FYNNEI. Here the CDR3 reads CASRGAGQAGELFF. The CDR3 DNA follows: TGTGCCAGCAGAGGAGCGGGCCAGGCCGGGGAGCTGTTTTTT.

The CDR3 region has the DNA TGTGCCAGCCAGACGGACGTCGGGGGCAATGAGCAGTTCTTC. This codes for CASQTDVGGNEQFF. J is TRBJ2-1 and V is TRBV5-4; a weak D match, TRBD2 (6 bases). Trimming removed 7 bases from V and 6 bases from J, with 17 bases in between. The CDR3 has 14 residues. Germline-derived CDR1 and CDR2 are SGHNT and YYREEE (reference sequence).

The J gene is TRBJ2-7, the V gene TRBV11-2, with 8 bases fitting TRBD2. V lost 0 bases to trimming and J lost 6 bases; unmatched junction nucleotides: 10. The CDR3 is made up of 16 amino acids. The germline CDR1 and CDR2 sequences are SGHAT and FQNNGV. CDR3 nucleotide sequence: TGTGCCAGCAGCTTAGATTGGGCGGGGGGCTCTGCCGAGCAGTACTTC. This codes for CASSLDWAGGSAEQYF.

The chain couples TRBV11-2 to TRBJ2-1; TRBD2 agrees at 12 bases. V shed 5 bases, J shed 2 bases, and the junction held 4 bases outside the gene matches. CDR3 size: 16 residues. Germline values: CDR1 SGHAT, CDR2 FQNNGV. CDR3: CASSPRLAGAYNEQFF. The CDR3 DNA is TGTGCCAGCAGCCCGAGACTAGCGGGGGCCTACAATGAGCAGTTCTTC.

This clone was seen only once. J is TRBJ2-2 and V is TRBV4-1; 9 bases match TRBD2. Unmatched junction bases numbered 6, after V lost 1 base and J lost 0 bases. Germline V gene data show CDR1 as MGHRA and CDR2 as YSYEKL. The CDR3 sequence is 18 residues long. CDR3 DNA: TGCGCCAGCAGCCAAGCCAGACTAGCGGCTACGAACACCGGGGAGCTGTTTTTT. Its protein is CASSQARLAATNTGELFF.